Following are 18 T cell receptor beta chains from one sample sequenced in a study of blood T cell repertoires in COVID-19. Assay: immunoSEQ multiplex PCR; the TCRdb copy retains only in-frame clones and omits some. The sample shows approximately 25,000 clones, around 87% of them seen only once. What was sequenced was peripheral blood. The receptor set was obtained from a man between 45 and 60 years old with active COVID-19.

The chain carries TRBV15 and TRBJ2-7, with a weak D call TRBD1 (6 bases). Germline CDR1 is LNHNV and CDR2 is YYDKDF (reference sequence). V lost 0 bases and J 2 bases, leaving 20 bases between the germline ends. This CDR3 contains 18 residues. CDR3 sequence reads: CATSRDLVGRDKPYEQYV. For the CDR3, the DNA is TGTGCCACCAGCAGAGATCTAGTCGGCAGGGACAAACCCTACGAGCAGTACGTC.

The chain couples TRBV15 to TRBJ1-6, with TRBD1 matching over 7 bases. CDR3 length: 14 amino acids. Germline V gene sequence: CDR1 LNHNV, CDR2 YYDKDF (reference sequence). After removal of 0 bases from V and 10 bases from J, the junction contained 3 bases not matched to a gene. CDR3 sequence: CATSRETGFSPLHF. In DNA, the CDR3 is TGTGCCACCAGCAGAGAGACAGGGTTCTCACCCCTCCACTTT.

This chain connects TRBV6-5 to TRBJ2-5, with TRBD2 identical over 8 bases. With 3 bases clipped from V and 4 bases from J, the junction kept 7 bases outside the gene matches. CDR3 length: 15 amino acids. From germline, CDR1 is MNHEY and CDR2 SVGAGI. The CDR3 region has the DNA TGTGCCAGCAGTTATTCTAGCGGGTGGTCAGAGACCCAGTACTTC. Protein: CASSYSSGWSETQYF.

V is TRBV28 and J is TRBJ1-4, with D possibly being TRBD1 (6 bases). This CDR3 comprises 19 residues. CDR1 MDHEN and CDR2 SYDVKM come from the germline V gene. V lost 5 bases and J lost 6, with 28 bases in between. Written as DNA, the CDR3 is TGTGCCAGCAGTCCCATACGCGATGGACAGACCGAGCCTTATGAAAAACTGTTTTTT. Protein product: CASSPIRDGQTEPYEKLFF.

CDR3 DNA: TGTGCCAGCAGTTACTCCCTAGGGGCTGGAAACACCATATATTTT. Its protein product is CASSYSLGAGNTIYF. The chain has TRBV6-6 and TRBJ1-3; possible D gene TRBD1, 5 bases. Germline V gene sequence: CDR1 MNHNY, CDR2 SVGAGI (reference sequence). V lost 0 bases and J 2 bases, leaving 8 bases between the germline ends. This CDR3 is 15 amino acids long.

V usage is TRBV13 and J usage is TRBJ2-7; D not certain. Germline V lookup: CDR1 PRHDT, CDR2 FYEKMQ (reference sequence). The CDR3 contains 13 residues. V lost 5 bases to trimming and J lost 1 base, with 9 bases between them. Here the CDR3 reads CASSRYLSYEQYV. In DNA, the CDR3 is TGTGCCAGCAGCCGGTATTTATCCTACGAGCAGTACGTC.

The chain carries TRBV6-5 and TRBJ2-5, with 8 positions matching TRBD2. Germline CDR1 reads MNHEY; CDR2 reads SVGAGI. The CDR3 runs to 15 residues. J gave up 5 bases and V 7 bases, and 12 bases lay outside the gene matches. CDR3: CASMTRGRGGETQYF. The DNA for the CDR3 is TGTGCCAGCATGACGCGTGGCCGGGGGGGGGAGACCCAGTACTTC.

This clone was seen a few times. The chain couples TRBV7-9 to TRBJ2-2, with 7 bases aligning to TRBD1. The ends lost 8 bases at V and 3 bases at J; junction bases unmatched: 9. CDR3 length equals 15 residues. Germline V gene lookup returns CDR1 SEHNR and CDR2 FQNEAQ (reference sequence). CDR3 bases: TGTGCCAGCGACATCAAAGACAGGGACACCGGGGAGCTGTTTTTT. Protein sequence: CASDIKDRDTGELFF.

The chain employs TRBV7-9 and TRBJ1-6, with 9 bases fitting TRBD1. This CDR3 contains 16 residues. V dropped 0 bases and J dropped 7; count of bases not matched to a gene: 4. The germline CDR1 and CDR2 sequences are SEHNR and FQNEAQ (reference sequence). The CDR3 loop reads CASSLAETGGNSPLHF. The CDR3 coding sequence is TGTGCCAGCAGCTTAGCGGAGACAGGGGGAAATTCACCCCTCCACTTT.

This clone was seen a few times. The J gene is TRBJ2-2, the V gene TRBV24-1; 7 positions match TRBD2. The V and J ends lost 9 bases and 6 bases, in that order; junction bases with no gene match: 12. The CDR3 is 15 residues long. Germline assignment: CDR1 KGHDR and CDR2 SFDVKD. Here the CDR3 reads CATPSWREKAGELFF. CDR3 nucleotide sequence: TGTGCCACCCCTTCGTGGCGGGAGAAGGCCGGGGAGCTGTTTTTT.

CDR3 sequence (DNA): TGCGCCAGCAGCGCGGATGCGGGGAAGGCCCAGTACTTC. Protein product: CASSADAGKAQYF. The chain has TRBV5-1 and TRBJ2-5; possible D gene TRBD2, 6 bases. V was shortened by 4 bases and J by 9 bases, with 16 bases between the two germline ends. CDR1 and CDR2 (germline): SGHRS, YFSETQ. CDR3 size: 13 residues.

The rearrangement links TRBV5-1 to TRBJ1-1, with no clear D. CDR1 SGHRS and CDR2 YFSETQ come from the germline V gene. The CDR3 spans 13 residues. Between the trimmed V and J ends, which lost 7 bases and 7 bases, there was a span of 17 bases. CDR3 nucleotide sequence: TGCGCCAGCGGTCCCAGTGCGGGCGGTGAAGCTTTCTTT. This gives the protein CASGPSAGGEAFF.

The chain has TRBV6-5 and TRBJ2-1, with 8 bases fitting TRBD2. Unmatched junction bases numbered 6, after V lost 7 bases and J lost 13 bases. CDR3 length: 11 amino acids. Germline CDR1 is MNHEY and CDR2 is SVGAGI. CDR3 in DNA: TGTGCCAGCACCCGGGGGGGGGCCCAGTTCTTC. This translates into CASTRGGAQFF.

This clone showed up just once. The chain recombines TRBV4-1 with TRBJ1-5; 7 bases line up with TRBD1. The CDR3 consists of 14 residues. Per the germline V gene, CDR1 is MGHRA and CDR2 is YSYEKL. V gave up 4 bases and J gave up 3 bases; unmatched junction bases: 3. CDR3 loop: CASSPGQPNQPQHF. The CDR3 DNA reads TGCGCCAGCAGCCCGGGACAGCCCAATCAGCCCCAGCATTTT.

This clone was picked up one time. The chain is built from TRBV6-4 and TRBJ1-2, with D perhaps TRBD1 (6 bases). Germline lookup yields CDR1 MRHNA and CDR2 SNTAGT. The CDR3 length is 15 residues. Trimming left V 6 bases short and J 1 base short, with 15 bases between. The CDR3 spells CASSLNRGGNYGYTF. As DNA, the CDR3 is TGTGCCAGCAGCCTTAACCGAGGGGGTAACTATGGCTACACCTTC.

The chain employs TRBV12-1 and TRBJ2-7; the table's D call, TRBD2, was not checked against the DNA. TRBV12-1 is shown as a pseudogene. CDR3 length: 16 amino acids. As DNA, the CDR3 is TGTGCCAGCAGCGGTGGACTAGCGGGGAGCTCCTACGAGCAGTACGTC. Translated: CASSGGLAGSSYEQYV.

The chain carries TRBV21-1 and TRBJ2-7; the table's D gene call, TRBD2, was not cross checked with the DNA. TRBV21-1 counts as a pseudogene. The CDR3 loop spans 15 amino acids. For the CDR3, the DNA is TGTGCCAGCAGCGTTGCCCGGGAGAGCTCCTACGAGCAGTACGTC. This gives the protein CASSVARESSYEQYV.

The rearrangement links TRBV5-4 to TRBJ2-2; 10 nucleotides agree with TRBD1. The germline gives CDR1 SGHNT, CDR2 YYREEE (reference sequence). This CDR3 spans 16 amino acids. With 2 bases clipped from V and 4 bases from J, the junction kept 5 bases outside the gene matches. The CDR3 here is CASSFPGTGATGELFF. DNA of the CDR3: TGTGCCAGCAGCTTCCCCGGGACAGGGGCCACCGGGGAGCTGTTTTTT.